This is a list of T cell receptor beta chains from one sample in a study of blood T cell repertoires in COVID-19. Repertoires were generated with immunoSEQ multiplex PCR, while TCRdb's copy carries only in-frame clones and drops some. Found here are 95,000 to 150,000 clones, roughly 90% of them singletons; the top ten hold about 4.1%. Source material: peripheral blood. The receptors originated from a man in his forties with acute or convalescent COVID-19. Both conserved end residues are part of each CDR3. The D gene is left open where the match is weak. Not all rows give a size; the values are once, few, many and, for expanded clones, a class.

TGTGCCAGCAGCCCCTCCCTTCGGGGGAACTCCTACGAGCAGTACTTC | CASSPSLRGNSYEQYF | - | TRBJ2-7 | TRBV3-1/TRBV3-2 | -
TGTGCCAGTAGTCTAGTCGGGGGGGGGAATGAGCAGTTCTTC | CASSLVGGGNEQFF | - | TRBJ2-1 | TRBV19 | TRBD2
TGTGCCAGCAGTAAAGGGGCTAACTATGGCTACACCTTC | CASSKGANYGYTF | few | TRBJ1-2 | TRBV6-4 | -
TGTGCCAGCAGCCAAGATCTAGTGACTAGCGTCTCTGGGGCCAACGTCCTGACTTTC | CASSQDLVTSVSGANVLTF | - | TRBJ2-6 | TRBV4-2 | TRBD2
TGTGCCTGGCAGGATGAAGCTGGAAACACCATATATTTT | CAWQDEAGNTIYF | - | TRBJ1-3 | TRBV30 | -
TGTGCCAGCAGCCTTTCGACAGGGGCCACCGGGGAGCTGTTTTTT | CASSLSTGATGELFF | - | TRBJ2-2 | TRBV11-3 | TRBD1
TGTGCCAGTAGGGAGACAGGGTTTAATGAGCAGTTCTTC | CASRETGFNEQFF | - | TRBJ2-1 | TRBV19 | TRBD1
TGTGCCAGCAGCCGCCTCAGGGAGGGCACTGAAGCTTTCTTT | CASSRLREGTEAFF | - | TRBJ1-1 | TRBV3-1/TRBV3-2 | -
TGTGCCAGCACCCCAAGCGGCAGGGGCTCACCCCTCCACTTT | CASTPSGRGSPLHF | - | TRBJ1-6 | TRBV6-2/TRBV6-3 | -
TGTGCCAGCAGTTACTCGACATCTACTGAAGCTTTCTTT | CASSYSTSTEAFF | - | TRBJ1-1 | TRBV6-2/TRBV6-3 | -
TGTGCCAGCAGTTTGAGCTACAGGGACCCATACAATGAGCAGTTCTTC | CASSLSYRDPYNEQFF | - | TRBJ2-1 | TRBV27 | -
TGTGCCTGGAGCCCATGGTCCGGAGGTGAAAAACTGTTTTTT | CAWSPWSGGEKLFF | - | TRBJ1-4 | TRBV30 | -
TGTGCCAGCAGCGCCGGGACTAGCGGGAGGGAAGATACGCAGTATTTT | CASSAGTSGREDTQYF | - | TRBJ2-3 | TRBV2 | TRBD2
TGTGCCAGTAGTATAGGAAGTGGGGGCAGCAATCAGCCCCAGCATTTT | CASSIGSGGSNQPQHF | - | TRBJ1-5 | TRBV19 | -
TGTGCCAGCAGTCAAAGGGCTAGCGGGGGGGGCCCCTTTGAGACCCAGTACTTC | CASSQRASGGGPFETQYF | once | TRBJ2-5 | TRBV6-6 | TRBD2
TGTGCCAGCAGCTTAGGTGGGACAGCGGCCTACGAGCAGTACTTC | CASSLGGTAAYEQYF | few | TRBJ2-7 | TRBV7-8 | TRBD1
TGTGCCAGCAGTTTACCGGGACAGGGGCTCTATGGCTACACCTTC | CASSLPGQGLYGYTF | - | TRBJ1-2 | TRBV6-5 | TRBD1
TGTGCCAGCAGCCAAGATGTGGAGTTTGAGACCCAGTACTTC | CASSQDVEFETQYF | - | TRBJ2-5 | TRBV3-1/TRBV3-2 | -
TGTGCCAGCAGCCTCGCCGGGTCGAGCTCTGGAAACACCATATATTTT | CASSLAGSSSGNTIYF | - | TRBJ1-3 | TRBV9 | -
TGTGCCAGCAGCTTGGTGGGACAAGGACACGCGGCTTTCTTT | CASSLVGQGHAAFF | - | TRBJ1-1 | TRBV5-6 | -
TGTGCCAGTAGACCCCCAGGGGGCAGCAATCAGCCCCAGCATTTT | CASRPPGGSNQPQHF | - | TRBJ1-5 | TRBV19 | TRBD1
TGTGCTAGTGGTTTGGTACCGAAAGACGAAGCGGGGACAACCTACGAGCAGTACTTC | CASGLVPKDEAGTTYEQYF | - | TRBJ2-7 | TRBV12-5 | -
TGTGCCATCAGTGAGCCGACAGGCATCGGGGCCGAGCAGTTCTTC | CAISEPTGIGAEQFF | - | TRBJ2-1 | TRBV10-3 | -
TGTGCCAGCAGGAAGTTACCGGGGACAGGGGGTGCGGGGCGAGGTAATGAGCAGTTCTTC | CASRKLPGTGGAGRGNEQFF | - | TRBJ2-1 | TRBV4-2 | TRBD1
TGTGCCAGCAGCCACCGGGACAGGGCCACAGATACGCAGTATTTT | CASSHRDRATDTQYF | once | TRBJ2-3 | TRBV6-2/TRBV6-3 | TRBD1
TGTGCCAGCAGCCTTCCCCTGACAGGGGTTAATTCACCCCTCCACTTT | CASSLPLTGVNSPLHF | - | TRBJ1-6 | TRBV4-2 | TRBD1
TGTGCCAGCGGGAGGGGGGACACAGATACGCAGTATTTT | CASGRGDTDTQYF | - | TRBJ2-3 | TRBV6-5 | -
TGTGCCAGCAGTTTACAAAACACCGGGGAGCTGTTTTTT | CASSLQNTGELFF | many | TRBJ2-2 | TRBV12-3/TRBV12-4 | -
TGTGCCAGCAGCCTAGGGGGCGCGGGCAATCAGCCCCAGCATTTT | CASSLGGAGNQPQHF | - | TRBJ1-5 | TRBV9 | TRBD1
TGTGCCAGTAGCGTAAGGGGGAGAATGAACACTGAAGCTTTCTTT | CASSVRGRMNTEAFF | - | TRBJ1-1 | TRBV19 | -
TGTGCCTGCGATTCTAGCGGGGGGGCCCAAGAGACCCAGTACTTC | CACDSSGGAQETQYF | once | TRBJ2-5 | TRBV30 | TRBD2
TGTGCCAGCTCACCATCCGGGACAGGGGGATCACCCCTCCACTTT | CASSPSGTGGSPLHF | - | TRBJ1-6 | TRBV18 | TRBD1
TGTGCCAGTAGTTCCCCCGGGACAGGGGTGGACTATGGCTACACCTTC | CASSSPGTGVDYGYTF | - | TRBJ1-2 | TRBV19 | TRBD1
TGCGCCAGCAGCTCTTCAAACGCCCTAGCGGGGGGGCAAGAGACCCAGTACTTC | CASSSSNALAGGQETQYF | - | TRBJ2-5 | TRBV4-1 | TRBD2
TGTGCCAGCAGCCTCCAACTAGCGGGACACTACAATGAGCAGTTCTTC | CASSLQLAGHYNEQFF | - | TRBJ2-1 | TRBV3-1/TRBV3-2 | TRBD2
TGTGCCAGCAGCAGGCGGAGACAGGACTATGGCTACACCTTC | CASSRRRQDYGYTF | - | TRBJ1-2 | TRBV3-1/TRBV3-2 | -
TGTGCCAGTAGTAGCGGGGCGGGAGAGCAGTACTTC | CASSSGAGEQYF | - | TRBJ2-7 | TRBV19 | -
TGTGCCAGCAGCCCTCAGGTGGCGAACACTGAAGCTTTCTTT | CASSPQVANTEAFF | - | TRBJ1-1 | TRBV3-1/TRBV3-2 | -
TGCAGTGCTAGTAGTAGCGGGAGGGCTGAGCAGTTCTTC | CSASSSGRAEQFF | - | TRBJ2-1 | TRBV20-1 | TRBD2
TGTGCCAGCTCCAAGGCCCAATACAATGAGCAGTTCTTC | CASSKAQYNEQFF | - | TRBJ2-1 | TRBV7-9 | -
TGTGCCAGCAGCTTAGAGTCGGCTAGCGGGAGCGGTGAGCAGTTCTTC | CASSLESASGSGEQFF | - | TRBJ2-1 | TRBV11-2 | TRBD2
TGTGCCAGCAGTCGCTCGGGGGGGAATGAAAAACTGTTTTTT | CASSRSGGNEKLFF | few | TRBJ1-4 | TRBV27 | -
TGTGCCAGCACCCCCGGGACAGGAATTTACAATGAGCAGTTCTTC | CASTPGTGIYNEQFF | once | TRBJ2-1 | TRBV2 | TRBD1
TGTGCCAGCAGTCCCGCGACAGGGCCCAACACTGAAGCTTTCTTT | CASSPATGPNTEAFF | - | TRBJ1-1 | TRBV6-5 | TRBD1
TGTGCCAGCAGCCCGGGAGGGGGCACTGAAGCTTTCTTT | CASSPGGGTEAFF | - | TRBJ1-1 | TRBV7-8 | -
TGTGCCAGCAGCATCGACAGGGCCTCTGGAAACACCATATATTTT | CASSIDRASGNTIYF | - | TRBJ1-3 | TRBV5-5 | TRBD1
TGTGCCAGCAGTTCATCGAGCTTCAAGCCAAGCACTGAAGCTTTCTTT | CASSSSSFKPSTEAFF | - | TRBJ1-1 | TRBV6-5 | -
TGTGCCAGTAGTCCCGGGACATCTTTTCGCGAAGCTTTCTTT | CASSPGTSFREAFF | - | TRBJ1-1 | TRBV19 | -
TGTGCCAGCAGCTTAGATATGGCAGCTGGAAACACCATATATTTT | CASSLDMAAGNTIYF | - | TRBJ1-3 | TRBV11-2 | -
TGTGCCAGCAGGGACACGCCGAACCCCGGGGAGCTGTTTTTT | CASRDTPNPGELFF | - | TRBJ2-2 | TRBV6-5 | -
TGCAGTGCTAGTGGGACAGGGAAGAACACTGAAGCTTTCTTT | CSASGTGKNTEAFF | - | TRBJ1-1 | TRBV20-1 | TRBD1
TGTGCCATTCGGACAGGGGGCAGAAACACTGAAGCTTTCTTT | CAIRTGGRNTEAFF | - | TRBJ1-1 | TRBV10-3 | TRBD1
TGTGCCACCAGCAGAGCGGGGGGGACCGGGGAGCTGTTTTTT | CATSRAGGTGELFF | - | TRBJ2-2 | TRBV15 | TRBD2